This TCR beta chain was documented in a study of blood T cell repertoires in COVID-19 (dated by TCRdb to about 2020). For the study in its entirety: Samples covering the acute and convalescent phases of COVID-19 were provided by collaborators in the United States, Italy and Spain. The prospective study material was composed of cDNA or gDNA derived from T cells, B-cell-depleted T cells, or PBMCs. Deeply sampled blood TCRbeta repertoires from subjects exposed to, actively infected with, or recovered from COVID-19 were included in the dataset. The repertoires were made available in a free public database intended to serve as a resource for research on the immune response to SARS-CoV-2. The samples were drawn from the first 160 participants of the ongoing ImmuneRACE study and from over a thousand subjects provided by 6 global collaborators. A de-identified subject ID, COVID-19 status, age in years and sex were almost always included in the sample metadata. Where HLA class I and class II types were available, the types were taken from metadata supplied by the sample provider, not from assay-based typing.

Participants in the prospective study were enrolled through a virtual design, were aged roughly 18 to 100 years, and lived in about 25 United States geographic areas. In the prospective study, participants were assigned to cohorts based on the clinical history participants reported in a screening survey and a study questionnaire. Recovered participants in ImmuneRACE Cohort 3 were defined as having two consecutive negative NP/OP PCR tests, clearance from a healthcare professional, or resolution of symptoms. Each participant in the prospective study had whole blood, serum and a nasopharyngeal or oropharyngeal swab collected by mobile phlebotomists. Additional blood draws and questionnaires over an approximately two-month period could optionally be provided by prospective study participants. Before DNA extraction, blood samples from the prospective study were shipped at room temperature or frozen.

Overall results and qualifications from the work: How much clinical and demographic metadata was included differed by source and by participant, and the metadata was provided uncurated.

This clone is a singleton in its sample. The antigen it binds to is not known. There are no base qualities to consult, and no much larger clone falls within one base. The immunoSEQ Assay, a bias-controlled multiplex PCR, was used to amplify TCRbeta CDR3 regions from genomic DNA. Under the source paper's analysis protocol: Nucleated cell counts per sample were estimated from amplification of reference gene primers within the assay. To quantify the absolute abundance of each unique TCRbeta CDR3 rearrangement, sequence reads were collapsed and filtered. Productive Simpson clonality was computed per sample as the square root of Simpson's diversity index over productive rearrangements. TCRdb retrieved this table from immuneACCESS and kept in-frame rearrangements only. Not all clones are present; in checked studies, unresolved V genes account for under half, and no reason is known for the remainder. The DNA was the basis for D and trimming; V, J and clone size are from that table. The sample data list a few hundred thousand clones, and 88% of these were observed just once. About 2% of the sample goes to the ten largest clones.

Sequences were obtained from PBMCs or T cells enriched from blood (not recorded which). The TCR was taken from a woman aged 40 to 50 who had recovered from COVID-19.

Here is the DNA: TGCGCCAGCAGCTTTGGGACAGTGATCTATGGCTACACCTTC. This is translated as CASSFGTVIYGYTF. The chain couples TRBV5-1 to TRBJ1-2; 7 bases in the junction line up with TRBD1. V trim: 2 bases; J trim: 4 bases; unmatched bases: 5. From the germline V gene, CDR1 is SGHRS and CDR2 is YFSETQ. The CDR3 numbers 14 residues from cysteine through phenylalanine. The only DNA kept is the CDR3, 42 bases in frame from the first base. When the CDR3 is completed using the reference TRBV5-1 and TRBJ1-2 genes on either side, the full variable domain is KAGVTQTPRYLIKTRGQQVTLSCSPISGHRSVSWYQQTPGQGLQFLFEYFSETQRNKGNFPGRFSGRQFSNSRSEMNVSTLELGDSALYLCASSFGTVIYGYTFGSGTRLTVV.